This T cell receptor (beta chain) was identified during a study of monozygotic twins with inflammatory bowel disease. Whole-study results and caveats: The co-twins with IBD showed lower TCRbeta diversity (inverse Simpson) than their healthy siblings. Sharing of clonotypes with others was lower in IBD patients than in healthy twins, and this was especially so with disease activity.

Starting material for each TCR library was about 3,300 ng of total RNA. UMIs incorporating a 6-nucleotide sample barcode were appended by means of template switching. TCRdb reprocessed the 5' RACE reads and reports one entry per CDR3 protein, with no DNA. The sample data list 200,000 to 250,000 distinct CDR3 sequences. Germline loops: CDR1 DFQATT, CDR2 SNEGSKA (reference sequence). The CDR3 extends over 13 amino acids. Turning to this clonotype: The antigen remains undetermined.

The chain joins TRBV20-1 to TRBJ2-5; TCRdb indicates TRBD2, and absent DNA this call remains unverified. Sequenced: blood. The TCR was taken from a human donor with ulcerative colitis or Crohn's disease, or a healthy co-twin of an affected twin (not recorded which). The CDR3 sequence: CSAMKLVRETQYF.